This T cell receptor (beta chain) was recorded in a study of blood T cell repertoires in COVID-19. Across the study: Sites in the United States, Italy and Spain provided acute and convalescent COVID-19 samples. Sources were T cells, B-cell-depleted T cells, or PBMCs; the material itself was cDNA or gDNA.

Per the original data handling: Estimates of nucleated cell counts were drawn from the amplification of reference gene primers. TCRdb keeps only in-frame clones here, not all; method: immunoSEQ multiplex PCR. V and J calls and clone size are copied from that table; D and trimming were computed from the DNA. The data contain roughly 260,000 clones, around nine tenths of them singletons. This clone was counted many times. Source material: peripheral blood. This receptor was obtained from a man between 40 and 49 years old who had recovered from COVID-19.

CDR3 sequence reads: CASSISGGDTGELFF. The CDR3 coding sequence is TGTGCCAGTAGTATTTCAGGAGGGGACACCGGGGAGCTGTTTTTT. The rearrangement joins TRBV19 to TRBJ2-2; tentatively, D is TRBD2 (6 bases). Between the trimmed V and J ends, which lost 3 bases and 3 bases, there was a span of 11 bases. The CDR3 totals 15 residues. Germline V gene lookup returns CDR1 LNHDA and CDR2 SQIVND (reference sequence).